This record looks at one T cell receptor (beta chain) sequence and its context. Its antigen remains unknown. PCR amplification relied on 60 Vbeta primers (plus 13 Jbeta primers). Produced via immunoSEQ multiplex PCR; TCRdb's table is partial and in-frame only. The sample yields 50,000 to 65,000 clones, approximately 86% seen once. This sample is drawn from a study of cytomegalovirus exposure and HLA in healthy donors. Study conclusions and caveats: Analyses of presence/absence relied on an assumption of roughly uniform sequencing depth across donors. There were reportedly fewer N-insertions in an Asian-associated ancestry cluster than the approximately 600-donor mean, in a later analysis. A later look showed TCR association rates differing by HLA locus, highest for DRB1 and lowest for HLA-C.

Germline assignment: CDR1 MGHRA and CDR2 YSYEKL. Trimming took off 5 bases at V and 0 bases at J, with 8 bases between the two ends. CDR3 length equals 14 residues. The receptor was isolated from a woman between 18 and 29 years old in good health and CMV-seronegative. Input material: PBMCs. The chain has TRBV4-1 and TRBJ1-3; D gene unclear. The CDR3 sequence: CASSEHVSGNTIYF. For the CDR3, the DNA is TGCGCCAGCAGCGAACACGTCTCTGGAAACACCATATATTTT.